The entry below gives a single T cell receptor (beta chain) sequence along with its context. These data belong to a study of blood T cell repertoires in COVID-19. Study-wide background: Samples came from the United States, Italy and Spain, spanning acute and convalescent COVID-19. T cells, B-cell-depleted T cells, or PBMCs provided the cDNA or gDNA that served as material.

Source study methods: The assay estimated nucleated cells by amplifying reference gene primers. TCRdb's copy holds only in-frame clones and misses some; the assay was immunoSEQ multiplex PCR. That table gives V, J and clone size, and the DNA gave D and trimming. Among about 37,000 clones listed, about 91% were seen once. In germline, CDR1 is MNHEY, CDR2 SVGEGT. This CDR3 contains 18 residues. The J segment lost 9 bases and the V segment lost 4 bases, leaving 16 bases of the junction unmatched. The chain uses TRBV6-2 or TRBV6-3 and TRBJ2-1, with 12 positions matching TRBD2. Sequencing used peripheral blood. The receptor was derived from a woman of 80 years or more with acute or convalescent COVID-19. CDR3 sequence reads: CASSSPAFASGGAGEQFF. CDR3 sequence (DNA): TGTGCCAGCAGTTCCCCCGCATTCGCTAGCGGGGGGGCCGGTGAGCAGTTCTTC.